This is a list of T cell receptor beta chains from one sample in a study of post-analysis software for immune sequencing data. One entry per CDR3 protein, called by TCRdb with MiXCR from the PCR reads. Of roughly 870,000 distinct CDR3 sequences in the sample, about 50% are singletons; the top ten hold approximately 4.4%. Sequencing used blood. The receptors were sampled from a girl aged 10 to 17 with multiple sclerosis. CDR3s include the opening cysteine and the closing phenylalanine or tryptophan. D genes are given only for firm matches. Part of the rows lack a size; the others show once, few, many or a class for expanded clones.

clone size | J gene | V gene | D gene | CDR3 DNA | CDR3 protein
few | TRBJ2-4 | TRBV7-9 | NA | TGTGCCAGCAGCTTAGCGCCAACATCGGTTCCCCCAACCATTCAGTACTTC | CASSLAPTSVPPTIQYF
NA | TRBJ2-6 | TRBV20-1 | NA | TGCAGTGCCTTAAGGATCTCTGGGGCCAACGTCCTGACTTTC | CSALRISGANVLTF
NA | TRBJ1-2 | TRBV7-3 | NA | TGTGCCAGCAGCTTAACCGCAGACTCCTATGGCTACACCTTC | CASSLTADSYGYTF
NA | TRBJ2-1 | TRBV20-1 | TRBD1 | TGCAGTGCCCTCGCAGGGGGTTTTGAGCAGTTCTTC | CSALAGGFEQFF
NA | TRBJ2-1 | TRBV27 | NA | TGTGCCAGCAGTCACGAGGACAGTGAGCAGTTCTTC | CASSHEDSEQFF
few | TRBJ2-5 | TRBV7-2 | TRBD2 | TGTGCCAGCAGCTCCAGGGGGAGCGGGAGGGCCGCTTTGGAGACCCAGTACTTC | CASSSRGSGRAALETQYF
NA | TRBJ2-7 | TRBV5-1 | TRBD1 | TGCGCCAGCAGCACTACCGGGACAGAGGTATACGAGCAGTACTTC | CASSTTGTEVYEQYF
once | TRBJ1-1 | TRBV7-2 | NA | TGTGCCAGCAGCCTTAAACCGCCCCGACAGGAGCATTCGAACACTGAAGCTTTCTTT | CASSLKPPRQEHSNTEAFF
few | TRBJ1-2 | TRBV11-2 | TRBD1 | TGTGCCAGCAGCTTAGGGGACAGTGTCTATGGCTACACCTTC | CASSLGDSVYGYTF
few | TRBJ2-1 | TRBV4-2 | TRBD2 | TGTGCCAGCAGCCAAGATGGCGGATCTAGCGGGTCATCCAACAATGAGCAGTTCTTC | CASSQDGGSSGSSNNEQFF
NA | TRBJ2-3 | TRBV20-1 | NA | TGCAGTGCTAGAGATCAGGATACGCAGTATTTT | CSARDQDTQYF
NA | TRBJ2-2 | TRBV5-8 | NA | TGTGCCAGCAGCTTGGAGGCACCGAACACCGGGGAGCTGTTTTTT | CASSLEAPNTGELFF
NA | TRBJ2-7 | TRBV6-1 | NA | TGTGCCAACCATGAGGGCCGGCCGATCGAGCAGTACTTC | CANHEGRPIEQYF
NA | TRBJ2-5 | TRBV6-1 | TRBD2 | TGTGCCAGCAACCTAGCGGGTCCCCGGGAGACCCAGTACTTC | CASNLAGPRETQYF
few | TRBJ1-1 | TRBV5-6 | NA | TGTGCCAGCAGCTTGGGATACCGAAATTACTACACTGAAGCTTTCTTT | CASSLGYRNYYTEAFF
NA | TRBJ2-5 | TRBV3-1 | NA | TGTGCCAGCAGCCCGTGGGGAAAGCAGGAGACCCAGTACTTC | CASSPWGKQETQYF
NA | TRBJ1-6 | TRBV27 | NA | TGTGCCAGCAGTTTATTTAGCGGGCAGGGCAGTAATTCACCCCTCCACTTT | CASSLFSGQGSNSPLHF
NA | TRBJ2-5 | TRBV15 | TRBD1 | TGTGCCACCAGCAGACGACGTCCGGACAGGAACCAAGAGACCCAGTACTTC | CATSRRRPDRNQETQYF
NA | TRBJ1-1 | TRBV5-1 | TRBD1 | TGCGCCAGCAGCCTGCAGGGGGGATCGAACACTGAAGCTTTCTTT | CASSLQGGSNTEAFF
NA | TRBJ2-5 | TRBV29-1 | TRBD2 | TGCAGCGTTGTATTGACTAGCGTTAAAGAGACCCAGTACTTC | CSVVLTSVKETQYF
NA | TRBJ2-1 | TRBV7-8 | NA | TGTGCCAGCAGCCCACATATCAATGAGCAGTTCTTC | CASSPHINEQFF
few | TRBJ2-1 | TRBV27 | TRBD2 | TGTGCCAGCAGAAGGGGGACTAGCGGGGCCCCGAGCTCCTACAATGAGCAGTTCTTC | CASRRGTSGAPSSYNEQFF
few | TRBJ2-3 | TRBV5-1 | NA | TGCGCCAGCAGAGTTGGGGGAGCAGATACGCAGTATTTT | CASRVGGADTQYF
NA | TRBJ2-7 | TRBV9 | NA | TGTGCCAGCAGCCCAGAGGCCTTTTCCTACGAGCAGTACTTC | CASSPEAFSYEQYF
few | TRBJ2-7 | TRBV5-1 | NA | TGCGCCAGCAGCTTGCCAGGGGGGATCTACGAGCAGTACTTC | CASSLPGGIYEQYF
NA | TRBJ2-1 | TRBV20-1 | TRBD2 | TGCAGTGCTAGGTTGGGGACAGCGGGAGGTTACAATGAGCAGTTCTTC | CSARLGTAGGYNEQFF
few | TRBJ2-1 | TRBV12-3/TRBV12-4 | TRBD1 | TGTGCCAGCAGTTCCTGGGACAGGAAGGATGAGCAGTTCTTC | CASSSWDRKDEQFF
NA | TRBJ1-6 | TRBV6-4 | NA | TGTGCCAGCAGTGCGGAGAGCTCCTATAATTCACCCCTCCACTTT | CASSAESSYNSPLHF
NA | TRBJ2-5 | TRBV28 | NA | TGTGCCAGCAGTTTCGTGGAAATCGAGACCCAGTACTTC | CASSFVEIETQYF
few | TRBJ2-7 | TRBV20-1 | NA | TGCAGTGCTAGCCTAACGGCGGGGGCGGAGAACTCCTACGAGCAGTACTTC | CSASLTAGAENSYEQYF
NA | TRBJ2-1 | TRBV9 | NA | TGTGCCAGCAGCTCCCAAGGTGAGCAGTTCTTC | CASSSQGEQFF
once | TRBJ2-5 | TRBV14 | NA | TGTGCCAGCAGCCGATCCTACCAAGAGACCCAGTACTTC | CASSRSYQETQYF
once | TRBJ2-7 | TRBV7-3 | NA | TGTGCCAGCAGCTTATTGTCGGACTACGAGCAGTACTTC | CASSLLSDYEQYF
few | TRBJ1-5 | TRBV7-9 | NA | TGTGCCAGCAGCTTGGGGGGATCGCGCAATCAGCCCCAGCATTTT | CASSLGGSRNQPQHF
few | TRBJ2-7 | TRBV7-2 | NA | TGTGCCAGCAGCTTAGGCCGCCCCCTGGGCGAGCAGTACTTC | CASSLGRPLGEQYF
NA | TRBJ1-2 | TRBV4-2 | NA | TGTGCCAGCAGTCCAGGGTTATCCGGCTACACCTTC | CASSPGLSGYTF
NA | TRBJ2-7 | TRBV5-6 | NA | TGTGCCAGCAGCTTGTTATCGGGGGCGGCCTACGAGCAGTACTTC | CASSLLSGAAYEQYF
few | TRBJ1-1 | TRBV7-3 | NA | TGTGCCAGCAGCTTACTGGGCGGGGACACTGAAGCTTTCTTT | CASSLLGGDTEAFF
NA | TRBJ2-7 | TRBV7-6 | TRBD1 | TGTGCCAGCAGCATCCGGACAGGGAACTACGAGCAGTACTTC | CASSIRTGNYEQYF
NA | TRBJ2-1 | TRBV29-1 | TRBD1 | TGCAGCGAAGCCGTTAGGGACAGGGGATACAATGAGCAGTTCTTC | CSEAVRDRGYNEQFF
NA | TRBJ1-2 | TRBV6-5 | TRBD1 | TGTGCCAGCAGTTACTCGGGACAGGACACCTTC | CASSYSGQDTF
once | TRBJ1-5 | TRBV7-2 | NA | TGTGCCAGCAGCGCGCAGCGGGGCGGGAATCAGCCCCAGCATTTT | CASSAQRGGNQPQHF
NA | TRBJ2-4 | TRBV20-1 | NA | TGCAGTGCCCCGGACCACGGAACCAAAAACATTCAGTACTTC | CSAPDHGTKNIQYF
NA | TRBJ2-3 | TRBV20-1 | TRBD2 | TGCAGTGCTAGAGATGGGGCAGCGGGAGACACAGATACGCAGTATTTT | CSARDGAAGDTDTQYF
NA | TRBJ2-6 | TRBV29-1 | NA | TGCAGCGTTGAAGGTTCCATCTCCGGGGCCAACGTCCGGACTTTC | CSVEGSISGANVRTF